One TCR beta chain is described in this entry. The entry originates in a study of control samples from healthy donors and cancer patients. Only in-frame clones appear in the TCRdb table, and some are missing; sequencing was by immunoSEQ multiplex PCR. The sample holds 150,000 or so clones, 85% to 95% seen once. The CDR3 is 15 amino acids. Germline values: CDR1 MNHNY, CDR2 SVGAGI (reference sequence). The V end lost 5 bases, the J end lost 5 bases, and 18 bases lay between the germline ends. This clonotype was sampled from a man aged 60 to 69 with colorectal cancer. The V and J genes are TRBV6-6 and TRBJ1-2; D possibly corresponds to TRBD1 (5 bases). Sample: PBMCs. CDR3 in DNA: TGTGCCAGCAGTATCCGAACGGCGGGGCCTTATGGCTACACCTTC. Translation gives CASSIRTAGPYGYTF.